The T cell receptor (beta chain) described here comes from a study of response to subunit inactivated influenza vaccine. Study conclusions and caveats: Every seasonal influenza vaccination brings in few new T cells, the authors suggested.

This clonotype has only a few counts. Its antigen is still unknown. TCRdb itself ran the RT-PCR reads through MiXCR, one entry per CDR3 protein. The table has approximately 500,000 distinct CDR3 sequences, 10% to 15% seen once. Germline assignment: CDR1 SGHTA and CDR2 FQGNSA. This CDR3 spans 12 amino acids. V dropped 5 bases and J dropped 7 bases, with 11 bases sitting between them. This sequence joins TRBV7-2 and TRBJ1-1; D call uncertain. Sample: PBMCs from blood, taken about 40 days after vaccination. The receptor was derived from a man over 45 who received an inactivated influenza vaccine. DNA of the CDR3: TGTGCCAGCAGCCGACGCGAGTATGAAGCTTTCTTT. Amino acid sequence: CASSRREYEAFF.